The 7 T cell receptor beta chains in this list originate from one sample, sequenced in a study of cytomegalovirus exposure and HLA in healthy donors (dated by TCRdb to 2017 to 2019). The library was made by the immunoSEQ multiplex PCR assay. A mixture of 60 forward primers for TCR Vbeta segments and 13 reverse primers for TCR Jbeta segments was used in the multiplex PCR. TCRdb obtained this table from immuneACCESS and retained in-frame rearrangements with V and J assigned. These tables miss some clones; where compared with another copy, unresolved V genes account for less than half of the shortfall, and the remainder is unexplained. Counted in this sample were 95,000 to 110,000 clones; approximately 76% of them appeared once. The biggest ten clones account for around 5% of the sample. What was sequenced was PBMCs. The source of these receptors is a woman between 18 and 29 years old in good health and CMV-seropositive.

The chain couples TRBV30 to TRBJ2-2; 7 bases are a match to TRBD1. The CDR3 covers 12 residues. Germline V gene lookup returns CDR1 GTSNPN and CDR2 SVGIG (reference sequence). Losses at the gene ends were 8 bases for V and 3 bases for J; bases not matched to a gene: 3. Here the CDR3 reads CARQGDTGELFF. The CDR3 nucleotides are TGTGCCCGACAGGGCGACACCGGGGAGCTGTTTTTT.

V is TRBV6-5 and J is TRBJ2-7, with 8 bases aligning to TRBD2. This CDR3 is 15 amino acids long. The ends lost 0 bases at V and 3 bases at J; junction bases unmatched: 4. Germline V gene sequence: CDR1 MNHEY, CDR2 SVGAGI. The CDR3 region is CASSYSTSGNYEQYF. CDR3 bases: TGTGCCAGCAGTTACTCTACTAGCGGAAACTACGAGCAGTACTTC.

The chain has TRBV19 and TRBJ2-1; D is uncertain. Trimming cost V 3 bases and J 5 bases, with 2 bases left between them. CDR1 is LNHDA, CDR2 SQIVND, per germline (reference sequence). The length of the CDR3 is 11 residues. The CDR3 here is CASSINNEQFF. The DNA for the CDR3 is TGTGCCAGTAGTATTAACAATGAGCAGTTCTTC.

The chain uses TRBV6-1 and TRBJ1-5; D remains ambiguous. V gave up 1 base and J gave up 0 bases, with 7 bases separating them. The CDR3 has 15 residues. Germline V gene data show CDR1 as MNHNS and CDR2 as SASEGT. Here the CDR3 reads CASSEVVDSNQPQHF. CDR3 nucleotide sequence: TGTGCCAGCAGTGAAGTGGTAGATAGCAATCAGCCCCAGCATTTT.

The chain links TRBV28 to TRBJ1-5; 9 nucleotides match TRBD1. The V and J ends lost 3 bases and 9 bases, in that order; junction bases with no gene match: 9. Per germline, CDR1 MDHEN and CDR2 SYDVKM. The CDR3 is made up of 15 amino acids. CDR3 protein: CASSFETGGSAPQHF. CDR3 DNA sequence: TGTGCCAGCAGTTTTGAGACAGGGGGTTCGGCGCCCCAGCATTTT.

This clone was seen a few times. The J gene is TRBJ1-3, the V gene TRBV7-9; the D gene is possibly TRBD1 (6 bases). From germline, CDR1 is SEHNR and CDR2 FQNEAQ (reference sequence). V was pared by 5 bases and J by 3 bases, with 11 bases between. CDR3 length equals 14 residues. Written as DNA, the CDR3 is TGTGCCAGCAGCATGAGGACAGATGGAAACACCATATATTTT. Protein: CASSMRTDGNTIYF.

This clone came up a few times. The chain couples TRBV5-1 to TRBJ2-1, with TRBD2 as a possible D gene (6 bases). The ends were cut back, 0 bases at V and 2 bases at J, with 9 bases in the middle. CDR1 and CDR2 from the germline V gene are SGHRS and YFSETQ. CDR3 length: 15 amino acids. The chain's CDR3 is CASSLVSGTYNEQFF. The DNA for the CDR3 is TGCGCCAGCAGCTTGGTTAGCGGAACCTACAATGAGCAGTTCTTC. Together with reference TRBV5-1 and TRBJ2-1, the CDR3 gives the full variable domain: KAGVTQTPRYLIKTRGQQVTLSCSPISGHRSVSWYQQTPGQGLQFLFEYFSETQRNKGNFPGRFSGRQFSNSRSEMNVSTLELGDSALYLCASSLVSGTYNEQFFGPGTRLTVL.